This TCR beta chain came from a study of Graves' ophthalmopathy and Graves' hyperthyroidism. Study-level points and caveats: This model predicted ophthalmopathy progression (sensitivity 70.59%, specificity 72% to 85%). In blood, most expanded thyroid clonotypes above 0.001 frequency were also detected.

RNA transcripts yielded amplified TCR beta CDR3 regions. HTBI primers primed a first-round RT-PCR, and a second-round multiplex PCR followed. TCRdb analysed the multiplex PCR reads with MiXCR anew, one entry per CDR3 protein. This repertoire shows 650,000 to 800,000 distinct CDR3 sequences, over 40% found once; its top ten account for 2.5% to 3.5%. Germline CDR1 reads MNHEY; CDR2 reads SVGAGI. Germline trimming cut 7 bases from V and 8 bases from J; bases unmatched to any gene: 10. CDR3 size: 14 residues. If patients had other autoimmune diseases, uncontrolled infections, pregnancy or lactation, they were excluded. Establishment of the diagnosis relied upon clinical symptoms, serum thyroxine, TRAb, thyroid ultrasound and orbital computed tomography. This clonotype was observed many times. Its antigen is unidentified.

J is TRBJ1-2 and V is TRBV6-5, with 10 bases identical to TRBD1. Sequenced sample: peripheral blood. This receptor was taken from an adult man with Graves' ophthalmopathy. The DNA for the CDR3 is TGTGCCAGCACCGACGGACAGGGGGATAAAGGCTACACCTTC. Residues: CASTDGQGDKGYTF.